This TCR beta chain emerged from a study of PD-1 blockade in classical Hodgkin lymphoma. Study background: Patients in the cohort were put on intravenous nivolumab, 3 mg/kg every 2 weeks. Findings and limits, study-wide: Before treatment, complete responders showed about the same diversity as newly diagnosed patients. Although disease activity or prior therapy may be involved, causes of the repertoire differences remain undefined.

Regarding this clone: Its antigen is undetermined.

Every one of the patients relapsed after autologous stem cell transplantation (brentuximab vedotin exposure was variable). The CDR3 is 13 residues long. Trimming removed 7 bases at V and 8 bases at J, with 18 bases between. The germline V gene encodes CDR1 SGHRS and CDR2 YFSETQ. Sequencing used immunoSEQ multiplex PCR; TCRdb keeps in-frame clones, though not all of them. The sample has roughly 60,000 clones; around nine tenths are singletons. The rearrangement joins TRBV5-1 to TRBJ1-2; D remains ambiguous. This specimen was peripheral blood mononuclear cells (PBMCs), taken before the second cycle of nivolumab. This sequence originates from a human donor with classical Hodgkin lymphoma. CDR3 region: CASSDGFSYGYTF. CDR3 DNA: TGCGCCAGCTCGGACGGATTTAGTTACGGCTACACCTTC.